This T cell receptor (beta chain) was retrieved from a study of blood T cell repertoires in COVID-19. The repertoire was sequenced with immunoSEQ multiplex PCR; TCRdb's copy has only in-frame clones and lacks some. The sample lists 80,000 to 100,000 clones; around 67% were seen once. A Seattle source enrolled patients during active infection and followed them longitudinally. Sequencing input: peripheral blood. The source is a man between 65 and 85 years old with COVID-19, enrolled during active disease.

This CDR3 reads CASSQAAGQGRRIWYGYTF. As DNA, the CDR3 is TGTGCCAGCAGCCAAGCGGCAGGACAGGGTAGGCGTATATGGTATGGCTACACCTTC. V is TRBV3-1 (or the pseudogene TRBV3-2) and J is TRBJ1-2; TRBD1 matches at 8 bases. This CDR3 is built from 19 residues. V lost 1 base, J lost 5 bases, and 18 bases stayed unmatched. Germline CDR1 reads LGHDT; CDR2 reads YNNKEL (reference sequence).